This T cell receptor beta chain derives from a study of blood T cell repertoires in COVID-19. Whole-study context: The United States, Italy and Spain were the sources of the acute and convalescent COVID-19 samples. Sources were T cells, B-cell-depleted T cells, or PBMCs; the material itself was cDNA or gDNA.

Original data processing: Researchers report that nucleated cell counts were estimated from reference gene primer amplification. Profiling relied on immunoSEQ multiplex PCR, and the TCRdb table lists in-frame clones only, not all of them. That table furnishes V, J and clone size, whereas the DNA furnished D and trimming. The sample has approximately 300,000 clones, 80% to 85% seen once. V lost 5 bases and J 4 bases, leaving 12 bases between the germline ends. Germline V lookup: CDR1 MDHEN, CDR2 SYDVKM. The CDR3 is 14 residues long. This chain links TRBV28 with TRBJ2-1; maybe TRBD2 (6 bases). The source is a person aged 70 to 85 with COVID-19, enrolled during active disease. Sample: peripheral blood. The CDR3 DNA reads TGTGCCAGCAGTCCCGGGGGTGGGTACAATGAGCAGTTCTTC. Protein product: CASSPGGGYNEQFF.